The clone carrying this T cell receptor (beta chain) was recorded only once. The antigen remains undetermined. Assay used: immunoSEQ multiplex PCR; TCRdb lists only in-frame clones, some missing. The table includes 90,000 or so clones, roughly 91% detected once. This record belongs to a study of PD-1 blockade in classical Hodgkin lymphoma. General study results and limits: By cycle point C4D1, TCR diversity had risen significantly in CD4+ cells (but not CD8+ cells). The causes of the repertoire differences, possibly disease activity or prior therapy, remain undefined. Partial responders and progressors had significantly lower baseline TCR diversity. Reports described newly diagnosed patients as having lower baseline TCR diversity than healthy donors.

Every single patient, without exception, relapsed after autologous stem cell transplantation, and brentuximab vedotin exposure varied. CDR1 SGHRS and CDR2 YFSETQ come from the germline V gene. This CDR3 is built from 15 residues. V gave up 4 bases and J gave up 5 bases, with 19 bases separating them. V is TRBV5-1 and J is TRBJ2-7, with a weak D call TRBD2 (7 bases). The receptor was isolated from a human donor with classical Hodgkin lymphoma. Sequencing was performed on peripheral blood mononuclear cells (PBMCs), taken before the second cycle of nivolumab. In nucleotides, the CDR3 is TGCGCCAGCAGCACCGGCTGGGGGGCGGGGGACGAGCAGTACTTC. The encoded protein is CASSTGWGAGDEQYF.